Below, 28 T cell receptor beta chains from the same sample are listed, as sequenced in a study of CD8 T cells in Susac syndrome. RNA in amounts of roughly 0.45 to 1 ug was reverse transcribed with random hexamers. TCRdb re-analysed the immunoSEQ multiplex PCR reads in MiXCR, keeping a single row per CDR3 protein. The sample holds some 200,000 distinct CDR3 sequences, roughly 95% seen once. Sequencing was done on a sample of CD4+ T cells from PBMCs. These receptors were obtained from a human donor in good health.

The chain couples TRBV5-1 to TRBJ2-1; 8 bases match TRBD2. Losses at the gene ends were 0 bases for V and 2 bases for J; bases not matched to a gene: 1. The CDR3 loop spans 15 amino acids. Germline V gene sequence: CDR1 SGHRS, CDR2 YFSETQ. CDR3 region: CASSLVAGTYNEQFF. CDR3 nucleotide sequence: TGCGCCAGCAGCTTGGTAGCGGGAACCTACAATGAGCAGTTCTTC.

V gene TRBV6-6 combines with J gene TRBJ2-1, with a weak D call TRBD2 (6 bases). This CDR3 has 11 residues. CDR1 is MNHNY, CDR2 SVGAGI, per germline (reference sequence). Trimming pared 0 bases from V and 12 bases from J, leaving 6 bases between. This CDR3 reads CASSYSGGQFF. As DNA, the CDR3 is TGTGCCAGCAGTTACTCGGGAGGGCAGTTCTTC.

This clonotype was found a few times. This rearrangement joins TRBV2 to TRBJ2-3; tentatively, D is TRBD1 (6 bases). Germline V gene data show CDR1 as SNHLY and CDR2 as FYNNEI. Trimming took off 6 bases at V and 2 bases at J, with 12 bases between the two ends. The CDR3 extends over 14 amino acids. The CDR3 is CASSLQGFTDTQYF. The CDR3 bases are TGTGCCAGCAGCTTACAGGGTTTCACAGATACGCAGTATTTT.

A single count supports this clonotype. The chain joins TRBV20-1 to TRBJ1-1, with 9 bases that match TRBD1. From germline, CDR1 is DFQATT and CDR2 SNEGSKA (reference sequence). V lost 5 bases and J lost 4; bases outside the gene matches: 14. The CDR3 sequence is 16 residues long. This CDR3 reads CSARLPGQGSGTEAFF. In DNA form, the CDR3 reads TGCAGTGCTCGCCTCCCGGGACAGGGTAGTGGCACTGAAGCTTTCTTT.

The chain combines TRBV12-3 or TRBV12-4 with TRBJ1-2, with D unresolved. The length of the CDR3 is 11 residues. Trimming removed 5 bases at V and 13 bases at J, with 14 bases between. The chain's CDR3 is CASSPETAPTF. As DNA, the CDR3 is TGTGCCAGCAGTCCGGAGACTGCTCCCACCTTC.

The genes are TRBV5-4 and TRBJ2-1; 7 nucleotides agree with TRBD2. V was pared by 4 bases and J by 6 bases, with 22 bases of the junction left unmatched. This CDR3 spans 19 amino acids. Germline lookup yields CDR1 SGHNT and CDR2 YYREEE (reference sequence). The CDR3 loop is CASSPPGSGTSPESNEQFF. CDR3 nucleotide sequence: TGTGCCAGCAGCCCTCCGGGGAGCGGGACCTCGCCGGAGAGCAATGAGCAGTTCTTC.

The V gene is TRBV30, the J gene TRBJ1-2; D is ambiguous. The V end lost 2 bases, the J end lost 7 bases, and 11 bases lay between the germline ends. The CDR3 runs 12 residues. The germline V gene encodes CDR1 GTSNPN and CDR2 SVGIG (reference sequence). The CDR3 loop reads CAWSTSQAGYTF. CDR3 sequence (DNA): TGTGCCTGGAGTACCTCCCAGGCTGGCTACACCTTC.

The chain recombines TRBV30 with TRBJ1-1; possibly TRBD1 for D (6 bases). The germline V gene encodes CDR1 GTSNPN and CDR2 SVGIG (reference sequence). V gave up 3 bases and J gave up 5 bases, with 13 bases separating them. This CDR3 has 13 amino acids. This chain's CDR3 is CAWSLEGGTEAFF. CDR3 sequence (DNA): TGTGCCTGGAGCCTAGAAGGGGGGACTGAAGCTTTCTTT.

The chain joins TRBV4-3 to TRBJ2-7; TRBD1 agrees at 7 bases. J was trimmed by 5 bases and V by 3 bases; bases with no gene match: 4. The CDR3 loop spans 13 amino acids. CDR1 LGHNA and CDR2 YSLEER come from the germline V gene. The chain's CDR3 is CASSQGQGDEQYF. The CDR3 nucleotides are TGCGCCAGCAGCCAGGGGCAGGGGGACGAGCAGTACTTC.

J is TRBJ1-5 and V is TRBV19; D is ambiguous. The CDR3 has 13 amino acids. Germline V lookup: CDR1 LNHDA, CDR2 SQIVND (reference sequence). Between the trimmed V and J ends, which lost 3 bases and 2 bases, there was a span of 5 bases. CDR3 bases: TGTGCCAGTAGTATGCGGGGCAATCAGCCCCAGCATTTT. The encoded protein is CASSMRGNQPQHF.

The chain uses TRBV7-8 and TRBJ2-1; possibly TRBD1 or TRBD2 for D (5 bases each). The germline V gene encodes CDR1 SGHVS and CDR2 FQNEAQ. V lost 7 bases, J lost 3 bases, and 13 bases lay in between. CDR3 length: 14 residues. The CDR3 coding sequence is TGTGCCAGCACTGCCGGGACGAGCTACAATGAGCAGTTCTTC. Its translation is CASTAGTSYNEQFF.

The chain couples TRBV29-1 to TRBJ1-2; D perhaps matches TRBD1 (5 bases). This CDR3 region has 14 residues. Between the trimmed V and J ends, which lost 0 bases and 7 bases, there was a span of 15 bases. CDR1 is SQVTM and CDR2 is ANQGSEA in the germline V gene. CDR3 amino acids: CSVEEGLRSGGYTF. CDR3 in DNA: TGCAGCGTTGAAGAGGGACTCCGATCCGGTGGCTACACCTTC.

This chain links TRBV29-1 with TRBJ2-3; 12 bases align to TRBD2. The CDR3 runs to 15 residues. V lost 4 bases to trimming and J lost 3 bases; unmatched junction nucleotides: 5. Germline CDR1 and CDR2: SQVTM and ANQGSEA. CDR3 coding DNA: TGCAGCGTTGGTCGGACTAGCGGGACAACAGATACGCAGTATTTT. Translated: CSVGRTSGTTDTQYF.

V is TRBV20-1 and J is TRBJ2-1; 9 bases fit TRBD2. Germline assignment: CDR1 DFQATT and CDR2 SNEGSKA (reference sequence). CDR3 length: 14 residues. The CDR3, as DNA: TGCAGCTGGGCTAGCGGGACCAGCAGGGATGAGCAGTTCTTC. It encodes CSWASGTSRDEQFF.

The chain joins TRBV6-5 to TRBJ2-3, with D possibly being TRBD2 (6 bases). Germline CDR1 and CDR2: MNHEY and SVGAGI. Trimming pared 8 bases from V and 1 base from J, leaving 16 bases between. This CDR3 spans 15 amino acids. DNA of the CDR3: TGTGCCAGCGGGAGGAAAGGTTCGGGCACAGATACGCAGTATTTT. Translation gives CASGRKGSGTDTQYF.

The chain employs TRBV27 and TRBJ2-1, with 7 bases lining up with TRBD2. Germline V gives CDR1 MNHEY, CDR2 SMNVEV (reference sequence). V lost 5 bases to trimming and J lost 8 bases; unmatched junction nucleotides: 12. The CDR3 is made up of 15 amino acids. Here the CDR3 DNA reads TGTGCCAGCAGTCCCTTAGGGGAGGGCCGCTATGAGCAGTTCTTC. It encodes CASSPLGEGRYEQFF.

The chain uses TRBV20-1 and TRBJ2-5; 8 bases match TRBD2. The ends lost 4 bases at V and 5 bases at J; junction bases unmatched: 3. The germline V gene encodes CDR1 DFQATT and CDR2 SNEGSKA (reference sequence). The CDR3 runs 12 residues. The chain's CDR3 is CSAIKREETQYF. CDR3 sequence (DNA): TGCAGTGCTATCAAGCGGGAGGAGACCCAGTACTTC.

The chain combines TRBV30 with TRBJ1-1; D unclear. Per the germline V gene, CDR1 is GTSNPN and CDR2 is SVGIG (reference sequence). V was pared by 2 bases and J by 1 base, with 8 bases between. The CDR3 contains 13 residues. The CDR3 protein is CAWSHGRNTEAFF. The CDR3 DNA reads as TGTGCCTGGAGTCATGGGAGGAACACTGAAGCTTTCTTT. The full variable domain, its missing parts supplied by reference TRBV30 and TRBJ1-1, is SQTIHQWPATLVQPVGSPLSLECTVEGTSNPNLYWYRQAAGRGLQLLFYSVGIGQISSEVPQNLSASRPQDRQFILSSKKLLLSDSGFYLCAWSHGRNTEAFFGQGTRLTVV.

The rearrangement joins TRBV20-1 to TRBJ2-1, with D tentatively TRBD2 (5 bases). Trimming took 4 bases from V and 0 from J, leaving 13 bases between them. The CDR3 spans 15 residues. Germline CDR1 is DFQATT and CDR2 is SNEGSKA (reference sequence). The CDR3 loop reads CSAIKRESSYNEQFF. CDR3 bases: TGCAGTGCTATCAAACGGGAAAGCTCCTACAATGAGCAGTTCTTC.

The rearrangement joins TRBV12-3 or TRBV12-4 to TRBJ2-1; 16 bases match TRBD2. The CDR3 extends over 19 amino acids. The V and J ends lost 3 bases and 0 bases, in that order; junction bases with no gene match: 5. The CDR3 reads CASSFPGLAGGSSYNEQFF. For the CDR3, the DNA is TGTGCCAGCAGTTTCCCGGGACTAGCGGGAGGGAGCTCCTACAATGAGCAGTTCTTC.

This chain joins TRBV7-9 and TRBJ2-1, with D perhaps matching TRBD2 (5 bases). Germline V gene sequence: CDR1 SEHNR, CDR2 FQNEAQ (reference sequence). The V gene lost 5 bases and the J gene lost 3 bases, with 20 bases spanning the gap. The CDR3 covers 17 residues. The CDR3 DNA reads TGTGCCAGCAGCCTGAGGCCGAACCCCACTAGCTACAATGAGCAGTTCTTC. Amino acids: CASSLRPNPTSYNEQFF.

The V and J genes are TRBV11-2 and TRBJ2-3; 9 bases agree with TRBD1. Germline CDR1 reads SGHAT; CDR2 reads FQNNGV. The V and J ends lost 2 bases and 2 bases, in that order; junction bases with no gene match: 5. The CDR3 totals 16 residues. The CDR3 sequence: CASSLSRTGATDTQYF. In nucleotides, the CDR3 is TGTGCCAGCAGCTTAAGCCGGACAGGGGCCACAGATACGCAGTATTTT.

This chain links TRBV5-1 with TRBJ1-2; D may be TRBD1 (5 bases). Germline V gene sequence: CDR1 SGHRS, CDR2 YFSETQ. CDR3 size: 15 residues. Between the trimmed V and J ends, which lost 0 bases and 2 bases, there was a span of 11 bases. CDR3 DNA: TGCGCCAGCAGCTTGGACGGGGCAGCGAACTATGGCTACACCTTC. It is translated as CASSLDGAANYGYTF.

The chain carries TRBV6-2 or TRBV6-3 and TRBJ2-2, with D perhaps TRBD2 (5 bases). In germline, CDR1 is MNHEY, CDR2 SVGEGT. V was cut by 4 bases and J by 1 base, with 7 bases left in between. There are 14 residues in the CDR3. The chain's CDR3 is CASSSRGNTGELFF. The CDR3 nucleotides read TGTGCCAGCAGTTCACGGGGGAACACCGGGGAGCTGTTTTTT.

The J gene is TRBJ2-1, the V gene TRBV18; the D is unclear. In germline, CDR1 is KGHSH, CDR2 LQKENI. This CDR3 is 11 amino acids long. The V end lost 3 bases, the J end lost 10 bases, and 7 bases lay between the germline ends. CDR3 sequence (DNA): TGTGCCAGCTCACCGAAGGGCGAGCAGTTCTTC. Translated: CASSPKGEQFF.

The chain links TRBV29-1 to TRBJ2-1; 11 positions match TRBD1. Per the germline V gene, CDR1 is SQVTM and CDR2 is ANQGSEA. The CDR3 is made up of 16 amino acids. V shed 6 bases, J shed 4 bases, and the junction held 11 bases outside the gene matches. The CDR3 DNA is TGCAGCGTAGGTCCCGTCCGGGACAGGGGGTACAATGAGCAGTTCTTC. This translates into CSVGPVRDRGYNEQFF.

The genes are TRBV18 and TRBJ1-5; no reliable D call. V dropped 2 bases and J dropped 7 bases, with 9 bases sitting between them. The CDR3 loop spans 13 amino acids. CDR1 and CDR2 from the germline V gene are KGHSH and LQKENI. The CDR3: CASSPTREQPQHF. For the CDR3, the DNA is TGTGCCAGCTCACCAACGAGGGAACAGCCCCAGCATTTT. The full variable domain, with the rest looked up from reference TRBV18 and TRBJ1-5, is NAGVMQNPRHLVRRRGQEARLRCSPMKGHSHVYWYRQLPEEGLKFMVYLQKENIIDESGMPKERFSAEFPKEGPSILRIQQVVRGDSAAYFCASSPTREQPQHFGDGTRLSIL.

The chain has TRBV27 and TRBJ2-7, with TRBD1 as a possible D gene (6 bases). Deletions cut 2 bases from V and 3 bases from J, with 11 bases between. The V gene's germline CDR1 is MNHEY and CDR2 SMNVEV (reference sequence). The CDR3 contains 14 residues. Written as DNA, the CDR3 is TGTGCCAGCAGTTTAAGGGGGAATAGCTACGAGCAGTACTTC. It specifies CASSLRGNSYEQYF.